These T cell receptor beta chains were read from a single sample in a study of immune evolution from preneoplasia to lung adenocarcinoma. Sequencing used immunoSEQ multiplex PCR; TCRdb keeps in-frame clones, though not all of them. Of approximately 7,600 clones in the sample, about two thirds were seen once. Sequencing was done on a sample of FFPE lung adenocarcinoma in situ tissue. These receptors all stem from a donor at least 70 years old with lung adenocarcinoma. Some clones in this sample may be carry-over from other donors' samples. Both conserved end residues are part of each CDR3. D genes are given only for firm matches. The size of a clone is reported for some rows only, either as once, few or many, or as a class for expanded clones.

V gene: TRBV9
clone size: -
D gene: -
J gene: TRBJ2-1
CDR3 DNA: TGTGCCAGCAGCGCCCTCAGGGGGGCTGGGAATGAGCAGTTCTTC
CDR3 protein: CASSALRGAGNEQFF

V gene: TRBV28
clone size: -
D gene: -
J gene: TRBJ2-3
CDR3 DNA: TGTGCCAGCAGTTCGCAGGGTAAGAACACAGATACGCAGTATTTT
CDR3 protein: CASSSQGKNTDTQYF

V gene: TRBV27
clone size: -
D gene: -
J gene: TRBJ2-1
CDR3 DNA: TGTGCCAGCAGCTCAATTAAAGGGGGAGGCCATGAGCAGTTCTTC
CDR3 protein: CASSSIKGGGHEQFF

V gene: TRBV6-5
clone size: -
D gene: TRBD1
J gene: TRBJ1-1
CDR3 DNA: TGTGCCAGCAGTTCACAGGGGGCGGACACTGAAGCTTTCTTT
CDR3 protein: CASSSQGADTEAFF

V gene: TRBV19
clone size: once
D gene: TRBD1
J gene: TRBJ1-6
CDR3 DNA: TGTGCCAGTAGTACGACAGGGCTTGGAAATTCACCCCTCCACTTT
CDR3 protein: CASSTTGLGNSPLHF

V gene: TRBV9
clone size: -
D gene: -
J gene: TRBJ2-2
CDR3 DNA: TGTGCCAGCAGCTCCCCCGAGGTTCCTCTGCCCACCGGGGAGCTGTTTTTT
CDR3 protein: CASSSPEVPLPTGELFF

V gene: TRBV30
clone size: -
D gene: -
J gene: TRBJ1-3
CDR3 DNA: TGTGCCTGGAGTACCCTCTCAGGGCCCGGAAACACCATATATTTT
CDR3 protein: CAWSTLSGPGNTIYF

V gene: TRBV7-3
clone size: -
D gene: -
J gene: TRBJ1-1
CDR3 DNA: TGTGCCAGCAGTTGGGGACCGAGTAACACTGAAGCTTTCTTT
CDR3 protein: CASSWGPSNTEAFF

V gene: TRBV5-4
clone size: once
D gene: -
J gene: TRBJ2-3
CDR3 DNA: TGTGCCAGCAGCCCCGGGACACCTGCTAGCGACCCCACAGATACGCAGTATTTT
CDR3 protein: CASSPGTPASDPTDTQYF

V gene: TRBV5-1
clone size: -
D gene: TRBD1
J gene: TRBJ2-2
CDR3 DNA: TGCGCCAGCAGCGCCGGGACAGGGACGACCGGGGAGCTGTTTTTT
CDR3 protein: CASSAGTGTTGELFF

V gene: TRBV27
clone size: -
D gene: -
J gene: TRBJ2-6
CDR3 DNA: TGTGCCAGCAGTTTCGGGCAGGGGCTGAGTGGGGCCAACGTCCTGACTTTC
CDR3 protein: CASSFGQGLSGANVLTF

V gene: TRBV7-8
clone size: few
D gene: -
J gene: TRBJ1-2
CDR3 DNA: TGTGCCAGCAGCTTAGCCGCGTTTCTTAACTATGGCTACACCTTC
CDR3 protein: CASSLAAFLNYGYTF

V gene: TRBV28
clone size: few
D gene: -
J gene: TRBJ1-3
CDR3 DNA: TGTGCCAGCAGTTTTTCAGCCCGGCGGTCTGGAAACACCATATATTTT
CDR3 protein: CASSFSARRSGNTIYF

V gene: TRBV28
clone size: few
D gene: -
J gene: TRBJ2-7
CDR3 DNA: TGTGCCGGCTCCTCCGGGACACGAGACTACGAGCAGTACTTC
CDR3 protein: CAGSSGTRDYEQYF

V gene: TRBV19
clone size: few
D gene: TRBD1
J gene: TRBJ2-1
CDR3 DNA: TGTGCCAGTAGTTACACAGGGGGCTCCTACAATGAGCAGTTCTTC
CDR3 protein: CASSYTGGSYNEQFF

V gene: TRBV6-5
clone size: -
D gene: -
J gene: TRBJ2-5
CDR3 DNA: TGTGCCAGCGAACAGCAAGAGACCCAGTACTTC
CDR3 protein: CASEQQETQYF

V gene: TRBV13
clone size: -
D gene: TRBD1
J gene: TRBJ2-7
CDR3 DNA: TGTGCCAGCAGCCCCCGGGACAGGGTGTACGAGCAGTACTTC
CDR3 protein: CASSPRDRVYEQYF

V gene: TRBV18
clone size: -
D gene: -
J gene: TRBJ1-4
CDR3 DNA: TGTGCCAGCTCACCCGTTCGGGGGCCGGGGGAAAAACTGTTTTTT
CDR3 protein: CASSPVRGPGEKLFF

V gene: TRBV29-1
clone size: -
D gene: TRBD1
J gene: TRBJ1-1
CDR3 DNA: TGCAGCGTGGGGGGACAGGACCCTGAAGCTTTCTTT
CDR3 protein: CSVGGQDPEAFF

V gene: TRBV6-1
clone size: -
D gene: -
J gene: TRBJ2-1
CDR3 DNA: TGTGCCGGCGGTTATCGGTTTTCCTACAATGAGCAGTTCTTC
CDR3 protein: CAGGYRFSYNEQFF

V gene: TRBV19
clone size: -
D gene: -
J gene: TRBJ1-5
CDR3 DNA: TGTGCCAGTAGTGCGGGACAACATGTAGAGCCCCAGCATTTT
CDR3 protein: CASSAGQHVEPQHF

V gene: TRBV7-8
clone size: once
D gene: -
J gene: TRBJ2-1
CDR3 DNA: TGTGCCAGCAGCGCAAGGACGCCCAACCTTTACAATGAGCAGTTCTTC
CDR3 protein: CASSARTPNLYNEQFF

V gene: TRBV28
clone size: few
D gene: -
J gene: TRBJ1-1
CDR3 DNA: TGTGCCACCTCGGCGGAAATGAACACTGAAGCTTTCTTT
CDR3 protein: CATSAEMNTEAFF

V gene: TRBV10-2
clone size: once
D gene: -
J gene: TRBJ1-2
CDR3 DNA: TGCGCCAGCAGTGGAGACATCGGCTACACCTTC
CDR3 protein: CASSGDIGYTF

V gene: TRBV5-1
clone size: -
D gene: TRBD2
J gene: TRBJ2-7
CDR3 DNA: TGCGCCAGCAGCTTTGCGGGACTAGCGGGAGCCGCCGAGCAGTACTTC
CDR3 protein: CASSFAGLAGAAEQYF

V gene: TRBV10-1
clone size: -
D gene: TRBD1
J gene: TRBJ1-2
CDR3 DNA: TGCGCCAGCAGTGCGGTGAGGGGGCAAGGCTACACCTTC
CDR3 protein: CASSAVRGQGYTF

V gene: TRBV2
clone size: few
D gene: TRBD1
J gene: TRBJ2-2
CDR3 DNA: TGTGCCAGCAGTGAACTGGGACAGGGGCGTTCCGGGGAGCTGTTTTTT
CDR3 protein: CASSELGQGRSGELFF

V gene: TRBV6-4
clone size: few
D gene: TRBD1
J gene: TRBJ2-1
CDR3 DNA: TGTGCCAGCAGCGAAACAGGGGGTGAAGGCAATGAGCAGTTCTTC
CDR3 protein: CASSETGGEGNEQFF

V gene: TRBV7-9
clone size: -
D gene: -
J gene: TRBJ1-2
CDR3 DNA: TGTGCCAGCAGGCTCGGGACATTAAGTGACTACACCTTC
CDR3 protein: CASRLGTLSDYTF

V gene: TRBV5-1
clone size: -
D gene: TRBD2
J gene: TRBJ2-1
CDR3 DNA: TGCGCCAGCAGCTTGCTGCAGGGACTAAATGAGCAGTTCTTC
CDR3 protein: CASSLLQGLNEQFF

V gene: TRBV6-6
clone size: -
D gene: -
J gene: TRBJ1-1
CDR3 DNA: TGTGCCAGCAGTTCTCAAATGAACACTGAAGCTTTCTTT
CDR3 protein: CASSSQMNTEAFF

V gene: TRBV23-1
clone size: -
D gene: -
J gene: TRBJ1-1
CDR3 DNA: TGCGCCAGCAGTGGCGGGGTCTTTAGCACTGAAGCTTTCTTT
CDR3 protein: CASSGGVFSTEAFF

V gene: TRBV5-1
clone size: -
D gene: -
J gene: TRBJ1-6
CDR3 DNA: TGCGCCAGCAGCTTGGTGGTGGATTCACCCCTCCACTTT
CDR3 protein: CASSLVVDSPLHF

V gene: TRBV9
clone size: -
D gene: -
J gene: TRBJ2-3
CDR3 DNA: TGTGCCAGCAGGAAGGGGGGGCTTGGTACAGATACGCAGTATTTT
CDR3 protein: CASRKGGLGTDTQYF

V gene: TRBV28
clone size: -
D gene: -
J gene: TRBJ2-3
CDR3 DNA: TGTGCCAGTACCCAAGATGGGGTTTCGGTTAGCACAGATACGCAGTATTTT
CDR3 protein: CASTQDGVSVSTDTQYF

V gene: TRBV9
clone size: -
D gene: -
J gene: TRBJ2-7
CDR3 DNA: TGTGCCAGCAGCCCCCCACTAGGCGAGCAGTACTTC
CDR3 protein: CASSPPLGEQYF

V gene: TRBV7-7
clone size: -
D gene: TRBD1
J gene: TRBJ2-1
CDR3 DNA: TGTGCTAGCAGCTTAGGACAGGGCCCGCAGTTCTTC
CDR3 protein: CASSLGQGPQFF

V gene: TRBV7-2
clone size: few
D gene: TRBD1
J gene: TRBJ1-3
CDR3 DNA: TGTGCCAGCAGCCGAATGACAGGGTCTGGAAACACCATATATTTT
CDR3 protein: CASSRMTGSGNTIYF

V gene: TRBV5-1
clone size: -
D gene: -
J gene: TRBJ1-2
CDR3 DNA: TGCGCCAGCAGCGCGGATTTAAGTTATGGCTACACCTTC
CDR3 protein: CASSADLSYGYTF

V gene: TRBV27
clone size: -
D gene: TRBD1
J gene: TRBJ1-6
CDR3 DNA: TGTGCCAGTGGACAGGGAGTTTCACCCCTCCACTTT
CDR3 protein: CASGQGVSPLHF

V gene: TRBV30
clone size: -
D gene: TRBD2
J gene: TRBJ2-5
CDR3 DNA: TGTGCCTGGAGTGTACCAGCGGGAGTTCAAGAGACCCAGTACTTC
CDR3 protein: CAWSVPAGVQETQYF

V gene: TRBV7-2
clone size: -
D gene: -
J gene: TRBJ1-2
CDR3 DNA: TGTGCCAGCAGCCCTTTCAGGGCTACCAACTATGGCTACACCTTC
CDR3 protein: CASSPFRATNYGYTF